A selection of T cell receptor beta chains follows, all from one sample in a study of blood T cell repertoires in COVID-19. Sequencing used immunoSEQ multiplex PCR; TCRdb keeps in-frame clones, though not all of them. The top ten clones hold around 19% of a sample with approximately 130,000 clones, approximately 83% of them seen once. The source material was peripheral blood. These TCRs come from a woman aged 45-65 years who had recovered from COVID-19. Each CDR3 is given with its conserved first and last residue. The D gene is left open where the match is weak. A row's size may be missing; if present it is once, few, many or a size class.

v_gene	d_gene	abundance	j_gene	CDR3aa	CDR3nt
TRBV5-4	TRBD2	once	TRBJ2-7	CASRDSSGSLEQYF	TGTGCCAGCAGGGATTCTAGCGGGAGCCTCGAGCAGTACTTC
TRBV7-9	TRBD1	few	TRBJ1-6	CASRSTGGGSPLHF	TGTGCCAGCAGGTCGACAGGGGGTGGTTCACCCCTCCACTTT
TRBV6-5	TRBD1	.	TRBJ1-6	CASSPRTGGNSPLHF	TGTGCCAGCAGTCCACGGACAGGGGGAAATTCACCCCTCCACTTT
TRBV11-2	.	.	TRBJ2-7	CASSPVGGSLSSYEQYF	TGTGCCAGCAGCCCCGTGGGAGGAAGCCTTTCCTCCTACGAGCAGTACTTC
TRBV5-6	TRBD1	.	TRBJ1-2	CASSFRGTEYGYTF	TGTGCCAGCAGCTTTCGGGGGACAGAGTATGGCTACACCTTC
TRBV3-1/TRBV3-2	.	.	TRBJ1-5	CASSQNYGSNQPQHF	TGTGCCAGCAGCCAAAATTACGGGAGCAATCAGCCCCAGCATTTT
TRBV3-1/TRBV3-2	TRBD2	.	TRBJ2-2	CASSLGLAGGELFF	TGTGCCAGCAGCCTGGGACTAGCGGGCGGGGAGCTGTTTTTT
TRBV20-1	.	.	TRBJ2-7	CSASLAATYEQYF	TGCAGTGCTAGTTTAGCGGCGACCTACGAGCAGTACTTC
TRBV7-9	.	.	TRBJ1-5	CASSLGSRSNQPQHF	TGTGCCAGCAGCCTAGGGTCCCGGAGCAATCAGCCCCAGCATTTT
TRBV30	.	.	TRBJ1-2	CALRAVANYGYTF	TGTGCCCTCAGGGCAGTAGCTAACTATGGCTACACCTTC
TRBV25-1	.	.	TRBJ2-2	CASSVLRTGELFF	TGTGCCAGCAGTGTACTGCGTACCGGGGAGCTGTTTTTT
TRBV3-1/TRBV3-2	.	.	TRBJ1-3	CASSQGVGQRNTIYF	TGTGCCAGCAGCCAAGGGGTAGGACAGCGAAACACCATATATTTT
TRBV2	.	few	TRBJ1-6	CASSEERGRSPLHF	TGTGCCAGCAGTGAAGAAAGAGGCAGATCACCCCTCCACTTT
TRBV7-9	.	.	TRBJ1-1	CASTPGPNTEAFF	TGTGCCAGCACCCCAGGGCCGAACACTGAAGCTTTCTTT
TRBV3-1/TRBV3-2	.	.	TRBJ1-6	CASSQDREGGPSSYNSPLHF	TGTGCCAGCAGCCAAGATAGGGAGGGTGGACCTTCCTCCTATAATTCACCCCTCCACTTT
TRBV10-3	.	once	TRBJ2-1	CAISEGPYNEQFF	TGTGCCATCAGTGAGGGGCCATACAATGAGCAGTTCTTC
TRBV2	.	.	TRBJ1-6	CASRPQGIGNSPLHF	TGTGCCAGCAGACCGCAGGGGATCGGTAATTCACCCCTCCACTTT
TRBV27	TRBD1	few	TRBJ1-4	CASSIDRDEKLFF	TGTGCCAGCAGTATCGACAGGGATGAAAAACTGTTTTTT
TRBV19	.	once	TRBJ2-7	CASSSTGTTYEQYF	TGTGCCAGTAGTTCCACAGGTACGACCTACGAGCAGTACTTC
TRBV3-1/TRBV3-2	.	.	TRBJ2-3	CASSQAPLMGHTQYF	TGTGCCAGCAGCCAAGCCCCGCTCATGGGCCATACGCAGTATTTT
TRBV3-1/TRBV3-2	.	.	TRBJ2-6	CASSPGQSGANVLTF	TGTGCCAGCAGCCCTGGACAATCTGGGGCCAACGTCCTGACTTTC
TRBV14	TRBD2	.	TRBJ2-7	CASSQDGLGNYEQYF	TGTGCCAGCAGCCAAGACGGACTAGGGAACTACGAGCAGTACTTC
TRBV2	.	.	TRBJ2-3	CASNSYWSDTQYF	TGTGCCAGCAATAGTTATTGGTCAGATACGCAGTATTTT
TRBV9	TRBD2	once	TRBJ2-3	CASSTRGGPSTDTQYF	TGTGCCAGCAGCACCCGCGGGGGACCTAGCACAGATACGCAGTATTTT
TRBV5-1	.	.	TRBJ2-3	CASSFLGVGADTQYF	TGCGCCAGCAGCTTTTTGGGCGTTGGCGCAGATACGCAGTATTTT
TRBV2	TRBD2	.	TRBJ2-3	CASRASGASTDTQYF	TGTGCCAGCAGGGCTAGCGGGGCGAGCACAGATACGCAGTATTTT
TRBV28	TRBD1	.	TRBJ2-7	CASSLLPGTANYEQYF	TGTGCCAGCAGTCTTCTTCCCGGGACAGCAAACTACGAGCAGTACTTC